These 20 T cell receptor beta chains originate from one sample sequenced in a study of cytomegalovirus exposure and HLA in healthy donors. Amplification used 60 Vbeta primers and 13 Jbeta primers. Some clones are missing from TCRdb's copy, which holds only in-frame ones; the method was immunoSEQ multiplex PCR. The sample consists of approximately 110,000 clones, less than 80% of them appearing once. Sequenced input: PBMCs. These receptors were collected from a man aged 25 to 45 in good health and CMV-seropositive.

The rearrangement joins TRBV11-3 to TRBJ1-3; D unclear. In germline, CDR1 is SGHNT, CDR2 YENEEA. Deletions cut 5 bases from V and 6 bases from J, with 8 bases between. CDR3 size: 12 residues. This CDR3 is CASSLNSNTIYF. As DNA, the CDR3 is TGTGCCAGCAGCCTAAACTCAAACACCATATATTTT. Variable domain in full (rest from reference TRBV11-3 and TRBJ1-3): EAGVVQSPRYKIIEKKQPVAFWCNPISGHNTLYWYLQNLGQGPELLIRYENEEAVDDSQLPKDRFSAERLKGVDSTLKIQPAELGDSAVYLCASSLNSNTIYFGEGSWLTVV.

This clone has a handful of counts. The gene calls are TRBV6-5 and TRBJ2-2; unclear D gene. V lost 6 bases to trimming and J lost 4 bases, with 12 bases between them. The CDR3 is 14 amino acids. The germline V gene encodes CDR1 MNHEY and CDR2 SVGAGI. Here the CDR3 DNA reads TGTGCCAGCAGAATCAGGTCCTCCACCGGGGAGCTGTTTTTT. It encodes CASRIRSSTGELFF.

This chain links TRBV5-6 with TRBJ2-5; 14 bases line up with TRBD2. V lost 4 bases and J lost 5; bases outside the gene matches: 4. There are 15 residues in the CDR3. Germline CDR1 reads SGHDT; CDR2 reads YYEEEE. The CDR3 loop reads CASSLTSGGAETQYF. The DNA for the CDR3 is TGTGCCAGCAGCCTGACTAGCGGGGGGGCGGAGACCCAGTACTTC. The full variable domain, in which reference TRBV5-6 and TRBJ2-5 provide the parts outside the CDR3, is DAGVTQSPTHLIKTRGQQVTLRCSPKSGHDTVSWYQQALGQGPQFIFQYYEEEERQRGNFPDRFSGHQFPNYSSELNVNALLLGDSALYLCASSLTSGGAETQYFGPGTRLLVL.

The chain is built from TRBV25-1 and TRBJ2-2, with 7 bases matching TRBD1. Per the germline V gene, CDR1 is MGHDK and CDR2 is SYGVNS. V lost 1 base, J lost 3 bases, and 5 bases stayed unmatched. The CDR3 runs 16 residues. The CDR3 region has the DNA TGTGCCAGCAGTGAATTAGAAGGGGGCGACACCGGGGAGCTGTTTTTT. It yields the protein CASSELEGGDTGELFF. Looking up the rest from reference TRBV25-1 and TRBJ2-2 gives the full variable domain: EADIYQTPRYLVIGTGKKITLECSQTMGHDKMYWYQQDPGMELHLIHYSYGVNSTEKGDLSSESTVSRIRTEHFPLTLESARPSHTSQYLCASSELEGGDTGELFFGEGSRLTVL.

Comments on this clone: A junction boundary mismatches the germline segment, possibly from a read error. This chain links TRBV6-5 with TRBJ2-7; a possible D gene is TRBD2 (5 bases). The germline V gene has CDR1 MNHEY and CDR2 SVGAGI. The CDR3 extends over 10 amino acids. CDR3 DNA sequence: TGTGCCAGCAGTTACCGGGAAGGATGCTTC. Translated, it gives CASSYREGCF.

The CDR3 region is CASSLGLTENSPLHF. Written as DNA, the CDR3 is TGTGCCAGCAGCTTAGGTCTGACAGAGAATTCACCCCTCCACTTT. The chain links TRBV13 to TRBJ1-6; possible D gene TRBD1, 5 bases. In germline, CDR1 is PRHDT, CDR2 FYEKMQ (reference sequence). The CDR3 covers 15 residues. Trimming pared 0 bases from V and 7 bases from J, leaving 10 bases between.

This rearrangement joins TRBV11-2 to TRBJ2-2, with a possible D match to TRBD1 (6 bases). Trimming removed 5 bases from V and 5 bases from J, with 18 bases in between. CDR3 size: 16 residues. Germline V CDR1 and CDR2: SGHAT, FQNNGV. The CDR3 protein is CASSPGAAYGTGELFF. The CDR3 DNA follows: TGTGCCAGCAGCCCAGGGGCTGCCTATGGGACCGGGGAGCTGTTTTTT.

In its sample, this clone was seen a few times. The chain employs TRBV7-9 and TRBJ2-2, with D perhaps TRBD2 (6 bases). There are 14 residues in the CDR3. V lost 4 bases, J lost 5 bases, and 11 bases lay in between. From germline, CDR1 is SEHNR and CDR2 FQNEAQ (reference sequence). Here the CDR3 reads CASSSLRGTGELFF. CDR3 coding DNA: TGTGCCAGCAGCTCCCTCCGGGGGACCGGGGAGCTGTTTTTT.

The rearrangement links TRBV4-2 to TRBJ2-1; 15 bases fit TRBD2. The CDR3 runs 16 residues. Germline values: CDR1 LGHNA, CDR2 YNFKEQ. The ends lost 2 bases at V and 10 bases at J; junction bases unmatched: 6. The CDR3 nucleotides read TGTGCCAGCAGCCAAATAACCGGGACTAGCGGGGGGGAGCAGTTCTTC. Translated: CASSQITGTSGGEQFF.

This clone was seen a handful of times. This chain joins TRBV7-6 and TRBJ2-7; possible D gene TRBD2, 6 bases. Trimming took off 1 base at V and 6 bases at J, with 13 bases between the two ends. The germline gives CDR1 SGHVS, CDR2 FNYEAQ. This CDR3 region has 14 residues. DNA of the CDR3: TGTGCCAGCAGCTTAGTAGCGGCCCTCTCCGAGCAGTACTTC. Translation gives CASSLVAALSEQYF.

The genes are TRBV10-2 and TRBJ1-5; 10 bases match TRBD1. CDR1 WSHSY and CDR2 SAAADI come from the germline V gene. The CDR3 spans 18 residues. Trimming cost V 5 bases and J 0 bases; bases outside gene matches: 10. The CDR3 sequence is CASSTGTGDTYSNQPQHF. CDR3 DNA: TGCGCCAGCAGTACCGGGACAGGGGACACGTATAGCAATCAGCCCCAGCATTTT.

In its sample, this clone was seen once. The chain has TRBV13 and TRBJ2-2; D is uncertain. Trimming took off 0 bases at V and 1 base at J, with 6 bases between the two ends. The CDR3 sequence is 15 residues long. CDR1 is PRHDT, CDR2 FYEKMQ, per germline (reference sequence). DNA for the CDR3: TGTGCCAGCAGCTTAGGACAGAGGAACACCGGGGAGCTGTTTTTT. Translating it yields CASSLGQRNTGELFF.

This clone was observed a few times. The V and J genes are TRBV9 and TRBJ2-3; 12 bases fit TRBD2. CDR1 is SGDLS, CDR2 YYNGEE, per germline. V lost 3 bases and J lost 1; bases outside the gene matches: 3. The CDR3 loop spans 16 amino acids. The CDR3 loop is CASSAGTSGRTDTQYF. In nucleotides, the CDR3 is TGTGCCAGCAGCGCTGGGACTAGCGGGCGCACAGATACGCAGTATTTT. The complete variable domain, with remaining parts taken from reference TRBV9 and TRBJ2-3, reads DSGVTQTPKHLITATGQRVTLRCSPRSGDLSVYWYQQSLDQGLQFLIQYYNGEERAKGNILERFSAQQFPDLHSELNLSSLELGDSALYFCASSAGTSGRTDTQYFGPGTRLTVL.

This clone has only a few counts. This chain uses TRBV2 with TRBJ1-3, with 9 bases lining up with TRBD1. With V trimmed by 6 bases and J by 2 bases, 11 bases remained unmatched. The CDR3 spans 17 residues. Germline V gene lookup returns CDR1 SNHLY and CDR2 FYNNEI. The CDR3 nucleotides are TGTGCCAGCAGGGGAACAGGGGGCGAACCCACTGGAAACACCATATATTTT. Residues: CASRGTGGEPTGNTIYF.

This clone was seen more than once but under ten times. The genes are TRBV6-6 and TRBJ2-7, with 10 positions matching TRBD2. The V gene's germline CDR1 is MNHNY and CDR2 SVGAGI (reference sequence). CDR3 length equals 16 residues. With V trimmed by 2 bases and J by 2 bases, 6 bases remained unmatched. The CDR3 reads CASSYKSGGVTYEQYF. The DNA of the CDR3 is TGTGCCAGCAGTTACAAGAGCGGGGGGGTAACCTACGAGCAGTACTTC.

The rearrangement joins TRBV2 to TRBJ2-2, with D perhaps TRBD1 (6 bases). The CDR3 length is 15 residues. Trimming took off 6 bases at V and 2 bases at J, with 13 bases between the two ends. The germline V gene encodes CDR1 SNHLY and CDR2 FYNNEI. CDR3 nucleotide sequence: TGTGCCAGCAGAGAGGACAGCCATAACACCGGGGAGCTGTTTTTT. Residues: CASREDSHNTGELFF.

The chain is built from TRBV10-2 and TRBJ2-5; D ambiguous. Germline assignment: CDR1 WSHSY and CDR2 SAAADI. V gave up 1 base and J gave up 4 bases, with 13 bases separating them. This CDR3 contains 15 residues. The CDR3: CASSELGSSRETQYF. The CDR3 DNA follows: TGCGCCAGCAGTGAGTTGGGCTCCTCCAGAGAGACCCAGTACTTC.

The chain employs TRBV19 and TRBJ2-3; 9 positions match TRBD2. Germline assignment: CDR1 LNHDA and CDR2 SQIVND (reference sequence). CDR3 length equals 19 residues. With 2 bases clipped from V and 2 bases from J, the junction kept 14 bases outside the gene matches. The CDR3 loop is CASSISSGRGGFNTDTQYF. CDR3 coding DNA: TGTGCCAGTAGTATATCATCCGGGCGGGGGGGCTTTAACACAGATACGCAGTATTTT.

This clone has a single count. V gene TRBV2 combines with J gene TRBJ2-2; TRBD1 matches at 9 bases. J lost 0 bases, V lost 5 bases, and 7 bases had no gene match. This CDR3 contains 17 residues. Germline values: CDR1 SNHLY, CDR2 FYNNEI. As DNA, the CDR3 is TGTGCCAGCAGTTCCGGGACAGGGTACGCGAACACCGGGGAGCTGTTTTTT. Translating gives CASSSGTGYANTGELFF. The complete variable domain, with remaining parts taken from reference TRBV2 and TRBJ2-2, reads EPEVTQTPSHQVTQMGQEVILRCVPISNHLYFYWYRQILGQKVEFLVSFYNNEISEKSEIFDDQFSVERPDGSNFTLKIRSTKLEDSAMYFCASSSGTGYANTGELFFGEGSRLTVL.

The V and J genes are TRBV5-4 and TRBJ2-5; maybe TRBD2 (5 bases). Looked up from germline, CDR1 is SGHNT and CDR2 is YYREEE (reference sequence). The CDR3 spans 12 residues. Trimming pared 4 bases from V and 2 bases from J, leaving 6 bases between. The CDR3 spells CASSKRQETQYF. CDR3 coding DNA: TGTGCCAGCAGCAAGCGGCAAGAGACCCAGTACTTC.